Each of the 27 T cell receptor beta chains below was sequenced from the same sample in a study of shared clonotypes between healthy human individuals. Sequenced by immunoSEQ multiplex PCR; TCRdb stores in-frame clones only, minus some. This repertoire shows 110,000 or so clones, around two thirds found once; its top ten account for 20% to 25%. The sample taken for sequencing was memory CD8+ T cells sorted from blood. Subset reported: CD45RO+ cells pooled with CCR7-negative TemRA cells. The receptor set was obtained from a woman aged 30 to 39 in good health.

This CDR3 is CASSQVGGMGKNIQYF. For the CDR3, the DNA is TGTGCCAGCAGCCAAGTGGGTGGAATGGGCAAAAACATTCAGTACTTC. The chain employs TRBV14 and TRBJ2-4; D gene uncertain. V shed 1 base and J shed 3 bases, with 13 bases lying between them. CDR1 and CDR2 from the germline V gene are SGHDN and FVKESK. This CDR3 has 16 residues.

This clone was detected a few times. A read error may be the cause here, since a much bigger clone is one base away. Different DNA sequences within this sample yield the same CDR3. The rearrangement joins TRBV9 to TRBJ1-1; D gene unclear. This CDR3 region has 13 residues. The V gene's germline CDR1 is SGDLS and CDR2 YYNGEE. Trimming shortened V by 0 bases and J by 5 bases, and 8 bases separated the two germline ends. The CDR3 here is CASSVAWGTEAFF. CDR3 sequence (DNA): TGTGCCAGCAGCGTAGCGTGGGGTACTGAAGCTTTCTTT. The full variable domain, completed using reference TRBV9 and TRBJ1-1, is DSGVTQTPKHLITATGQRVTLRCSPRSGDLSVYWYQQSLDQGLQFLIQYYNGEERAKGNILERFSAQQFPDLHSELNLSSLELGDSALYFCASSVAWGTEAFFGQGTRLTVV.

CDR3 coding DNA: TGTGCCAGCAGCTTAGTGGGACTAGGCCCTCTCCATGAGCAGTTCTTC. This encodes CASSLVGLGPLHEQFF. The chain joins TRBV7-2 to TRBJ2-1; 8 nucleotides line up with TRBD2. After removal of 1 base from V and 8 bases from J, the junction contained 10 bases not matched to a gene. Per the germline V gene, CDR1 is SGHTA and CDR2 is FQGNSA. The CDR3 has 16 residues.

The chain combines TRBV27 with TRBJ2-7, with TRBD1 identical over 8 bases. J gave up 5 bases and V 2 bases, and 8 bases lay outside the gene matches. The V gene's germline CDR1 is MNHEY and CDR2 SMNVEV (reference sequence). The CDR3 is made up of 15 amino acids. DNA for the CDR3: TGTGCCAGCAGTTTAGACATAGGGACAGGCAACGAGCAGTACTTC. Protein: CASSLDIGTGNEQYF.

This chain uses TRBV5-5 with TRBJ2-7; possible D gene TRBD1, 7 bases. Per the germline V gene, CDR1 is SGHKS and CDR2 is YYEKEE (reference sequence). The V end lost 2 bases, the J end lost 1 base, and 10 bases lay between the germline ends. CDR3 length equals 14 residues. CDR3 coding DNA: TGTGCCAGCAGCTTAGCAGGGGGGTCCTACGAGCAGTACTTC. As protein: CASSLAGGSYEQYF.

As to this clone: A much larger clone is a single base away; this may be a read error. The chain recombines TRBV28 with TRBJ2-3; 7 bases map to TRBD1. The junction had 10 bases not matched to a gene; V was cut back by 5 bases and J by 2 bases. Germline assignment: CDR1 MDHEN and CDR2 SYDVKM. The CDR3 is 16 residues long. CDR3 region: CASSPYGQEDTDTQYF. The CDR3 coding sequence is TGTGCCAGCAGTCCCTATGGACAGGAGGACACAGATACGCAGTATTTT.

The rearrangement links TRBV28 to TRBJ1-5; D might be TRBD1 (6 bases). V was pared by 7 bases and J by 4 bases, with 23 bases between. The CDR3 consists of 17 residues. Germline CDR1 reads MDHEN; CDR2 reads SYDVKM. CDR3 nucleotide sequence: TGTGCCAGCAACCCCCCGGGGAATGGGGGGCTTAATCAGCCCCAGCATTTT. Translated: CASNPPGNGGLNQPQHF.

There are many counts of this clone. The V call is TRBV7-9, the J call TRBJ2-7; TRBD2 might be the D (5 bases). Germline V CDR1 and CDR2: SEHNR, FQNEAQ (reference sequence). CDR3 length: 10 residues. Trimming took off 5 bases at V and 12 bases at J, with 11 bases between the two ends. This CDR3 reads CASSDGLAYF. The CDR3 bases are TGTGCCAGCAGCGACGGACTGGCGTACTTC.

This clone was seen many times. The gene calls are TRBV6-1 and TRBJ1-1; unclear D gene. Between the trimmed V and J ends, which lost 3 bases and 0 bases, there was a span of 5 bases. The CDR3 consists of 13 residues. The germline CDR1 and CDR2 sequences are MNHNS and SASEGT. CDR3 loop: CASSDSMNTEAFF. The DNA for the CDR3 is TGTGCCAGCAGTGACAGCATGAACACTGAAGCTTTCTTT.

J is TRBJ2-1 and V is TRBV25-1; D is unclear. Deletions cut 4 bases from V and 4 bases from J, with 11 bases between. Germline assignment: CDR1 MGHDK and CDR2 SYGVNS. This CDR3 contains 14 residues. CDR3 nucleotides: TGTGCCAGCAGTGGGGAACCCCCGTACAATGAGCAGTTCTTC. The encoded protein is CASSGEPPYNEQFF.

The chain uses TRBV19 and TRBJ2-1; TRBD1 agrees at 7 bases. Germline V CDR1 and CDR2: LNHDA, SQIVND (reference sequence). V gave up 5 bases and J gave up 5 bases; unmatched junction bases: 9. This CDR3 has 15 amino acids. CDR3 sequence: CASSAPGQSHNEQFF. CDR3 sequence (DNA): TGTGCCAGTAGTGCTCCGGGACAGAGTCACAATGAGCAGTTCTTC.

The rearrangement joins TRBV5-1 to TRBJ2-7; TRBD2 matches at 7 bases. This CDR3 has 14 residues. Germline values: CDR1 SGHRS, CDR2 YFSETQ. J gave up 3 bases and V 3 bases, and 6 bases lay outside the gene matches. The CDR3 bases are TGCGCCAGCAGCTGTTGCGGGAGTGGCTACGAGCAGTACTTC. Amino acid sequence: CASSCCGSGYEQYF.

The V and J genes are TRBV11-1 and TRBJ2-5; 10 nucleotides align to TRBD1. This CDR3 contains 14 residues. Germline CDR1 is SGHAT and CDR2 is FQDESV (reference sequence). J gave up 5 bases and V 5 bases, and 5 bases lay outside the gene matches. The CDR3 region has the DNA TGTGCCAGCAGCCGACAGGGGGCGTCGGAGACCCAGTACTTC. This encodes CASSRQGASETQYF. The variable domain in full, with the rest retrieved from reference TRBV11-1 and TRBJ2-5, is EAEVAQSPRYKITEKSQAVAFWCDPISGHATLYWYRQILGQGPELLVQFQDESVVDDSQLPKDRFSAERLKGVDSTLKIQPAELGDSAMYLCASSRQGASETQYFGPGTRLLVL.

In its sample, this clone was seen many times. The chain uses TRBV27 and TRBJ2-7; perhaps TRBD2 as D (6 bases). CDR3 length: 15 residues. Trimming cost V 6 bases and J 2 bases, with 17 bases left between them. Germline assignment: CDR1 MNHEY and CDR2 SMNVEV (reference sequence). The CDR3 sequence is CASSLEGGGTYEQYF. The CDR3 DNA sequence: TGTGCCAGCAGCTTAGAAGGCGGAGGGACCTACGAGCAGTACTTC.

This clone was picked up many times. The chain carries TRBV7-9 and TRBJ2-2; D is unclear. This CDR3 has 12 residues. CDR1 is SEHNR, CDR2 FQNEAQ, per germline (reference sequence). V lost 6 bases and J 5 bases, leaving 7 bases between the germline ends. The CDR3, as DNA: TGTGCCAGCAGGCTTGATACCGGGGAGCTGTTTTTT. It codes for CASRLDTGELFF.

The genes are TRBV6-6 and TRBJ1-6; D ambiguous. The length of the CDR3 is 12 residues. Germline CDR1 MNHNY, CDR2 SVGAGI (reference sequence). Trimming shortened V by 6 bases and J by 12 bases, and 12 bases separated the two germline ends. The CDR3 DNA follows: TGTGCCAGCAGCCATAGACCGTTACCCCTCCACTTT. This sequence encodes CASSHRPLPLHF.

This clone was counted between two and nine times. The J gene is TRBJ2-1, the V gene TRBV5-6; tentatively, D is TRBD1 (5 bases). From germline, CDR1 is SGHDT and CDR2 YYEEEE. The CDR3 loop spans 15 amino acids. V was pared by 2 bases and J by 5 bases, with 14 bases between. The CDR3 DNA follows: TGTGCCAGCAGCTTCCAGGGCAGGTACAACAATGAGCAGTTCTTC. Protein product: CASSFQGRYNNEQFF.

The rearrangement links TRBV10-3 to TRBJ2-7; D perhaps matches TRBD2 (6 bases). The CDR3 covers 16 residues. Trimming stripped 3 bases from V and 2 bases from J, with 17 bases between. In germline, CDR1 is ENHRY, CDR2 SYGVKD. DNA of the CDR3: TGTGCCATCAGTGATGGAGGGCAGGCGAAGACCTACGAGCAGTACTTC. Translating it yields CAISDGGQAKTYEQYF.

The chain carries TRBV11-2 and TRBJ2-7; TRBD1 might be the D (6 bases). Trimming removed 6 bases at V and 7 bases at J, with 19 bases between. CDR1 SGHAT and CDR2 FQNNGV come from the germline V gene. CDR3 length: 14 residues. CDR3 nucleotide sequence: TGTGCCAGCAGTCTAGGCCCAGGGGCGCGAGAGCAGTACTTC. It is translated as CASSLGPGAREQYF.

This clone was observed many times. V is TRBV2 and J is TRBJ2-4; 7 bases fit TRBD2. The CDR3 consists of 13 residues. Germline CDR1 and CDR2: SNHLY and FYNNEI. V gave up 3 bases and J gave up 11 bases; unmatched junction bases: 7. This chain's CDR3 is CASSDAPAGFQYF. The CDR3 DNA reads as TGTGCCAGCAGTGATGCCCCAGCGGGGTTTCAGTACTTC.

In this sample, this clone turned up a few times. The chain combines TRBV6-5 with TRBJ2-7, with 8 bases identical to TRBD1. Trimming took 7 bases from V and 6 from J; bases not matched to a gene: 5. Germline CDR1 and CDR2: MNHEY and SVGAGI. This CDR3 region has 12 residues. The CDR3 region has the DNA TGTGCCAGCAAGGGACAGGCCCCCGAGCAGTACTTC. Protein sequence: CASKGQAPEQYF.

In regard to this clone: The same CDR3 is also encoded by other DNA sequences in this sample. The chain links TRBV6-6 to TRBJ2-6, with no clear D. V shed 0 bases and J shed 2 bases, with 5 bases lying between them. Germline loops: CDR1 MNHNY, CDR2 SVGAGI (reference sequence). The CDR3 has 15 amino acids. CDR3 nucleotide sequence: TGTGCCAGCAGTTACTCCCGACCTGGGGCCAACGTCCTGACTTTC. This translates into CASSYSRPGANVLTF.

This clone appeared once. The chain couples TRBV25-1 to TRBJ2-4; 11 bases fit TRBD1. After removal of 3 bases from V and 2 bases from J, the junction contained 3 bases not matched to a gene. The CDR3 runs to 16 residues. Germline loops: CDR1 MGHDK, CDR2 SYGVNS. The CDR3 bases are TGTGCCAGCAGTGACGGACAGGGGGCATCCAAAAACATTCAGTACTTC. It codes for CASSDGQGASKNIQYF.

The rearrangement uses TRBV5-1 and TRBJ2-7, with D unclear. CDR3 length: 12 amino acids. Trimming took off 0 bases at V and 3 bases at J, with 4 bases between the two ends. Per the germline V gene, CDR1 is SGHRS and CDR2 is YFSETQ. The CDR3 protein is CASSLDGYEQYF. In DNA form, the CDR3 reads TGCGCCAGCAGCTTGGACGGCTACGAGCAGTACTTC.

This clone was observed a few times. The chain uses TRBV19 and TRBJ2-5; D possibly corresponds to TRBD2 (5 bases). The CDR3 consists of 11 residues. Per germline, CDR1 LNHDA and CDR2 SQIVND (reference sequence). The V end was cut by 3 bases, the J end by 13 bases, with 12 bases between. The DNA for the CDR3 is TGTGCCAGTAGTATGTTGTGGGAGATGTACTTC. Its protein product is CASSMLWEMYF.

V is TRBV27 and J is TRBJ1-4; 10 bases agree with TRBD1. The CDR3 runs 14 residues. After removal of 6 bases from V and 13 bases from J, the junction contained 11 bases not matched to a gene. Germline V gives CDR1 MNHEY, CDR2 SMNVEV (reference sequence). The DNA of the CDR3 is TGTGCCAGCAGCGTTGGACAGGGGGTAGGGGGACTGTTTTTT. Its translation: CASSVGQGVGGLFF.

CDR3 loop: CASSQGPRLMNTEAFF. CDR3 DNA: TGCGCCAGCAGCCAAGGGCCCCGTTTAATGAACACTGAAGCTTTCTTT. This chain links TRBV4-1 with TRBJ1-1; D not certain. This CDR3 has 16 residues. Trimming removed 1 base at V and 0 bases at J, with 12 bases between. From germline, CDR1 is MGHRA and CDR2 YSYEKL.